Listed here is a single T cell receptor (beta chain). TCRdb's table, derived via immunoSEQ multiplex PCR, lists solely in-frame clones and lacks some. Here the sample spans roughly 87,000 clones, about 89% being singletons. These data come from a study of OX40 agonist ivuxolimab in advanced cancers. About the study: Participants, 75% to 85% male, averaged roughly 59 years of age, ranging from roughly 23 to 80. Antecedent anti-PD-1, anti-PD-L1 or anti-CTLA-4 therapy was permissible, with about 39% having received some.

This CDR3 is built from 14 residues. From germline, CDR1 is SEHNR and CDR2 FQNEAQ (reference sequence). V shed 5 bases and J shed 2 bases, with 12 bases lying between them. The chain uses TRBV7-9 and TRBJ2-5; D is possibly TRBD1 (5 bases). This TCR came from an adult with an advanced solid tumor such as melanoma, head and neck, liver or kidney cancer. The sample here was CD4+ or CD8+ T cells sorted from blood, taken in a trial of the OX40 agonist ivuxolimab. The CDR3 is CASSRIRVQETQYF. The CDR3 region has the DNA TGTGCCAGCAGCCGAATCAGGGTTCAAGAGACCCAGTACTTC.